Shown below are 30 T cell receptor beta chains from a single sample sequenced in a study of blood T cell repertoires in COVID-19. Using immunoSEQ multiplex PCR, the repertoire was profiled, and TCRdb retains in-frame clones only, with some absent. The sample has approximately 310,000 clones, 70% to 90% seen once. The sequenced sample was PBMCs or T cells enriched from blood (not recorded which). These receptors were taken from a man aged 25-45 years who had recovered from COVID-19.

The gene calls are TRBV19 and TRBJ1-6, with D possibly being TRBD1 (6 bases). The V gene lost 6 bases and the J gene lost 0 bases, with 15 bases spanning the gap. CDR3 length: 17 amino acids. Germline-derived CDR1 and CDR2 are LNHDA and SQIVND (reference sequence). The CDR3 protein is CASSSPRGSSYNSPLHF. DNA of the CDR3: TGTGCCAGTAGCTCGCCCAGGGGCAGCTCCTATAATTCACCCCTCCACTTT.

The rearrangement uses TRBV12-3 or TRBV12-4 and TRBJ1-1; D is ambiguous. The CDR3 has 11 residues. The germline V and J ends were trimmed by 7 bases and 11 bases, with 14 bases remaining between them. CDR3 amino acids: CASKFDIAAFF. The CDR3 nucleotides read TGTGCCAGCAAGTTTGATATTGCGGCTTTCTTT.

The J gene is TRBJ1-2, the V gene TRBV6-2 or TRBV6-3, with a weak D call TRBD1 (6 bases). In germline, CDR1 is MNHEY, CDR2 SVGEGT. Trimming took off 5 bases at V and 6 bases at J, with 16 bases between the two ends. There are 14 residues in the CDR3. The CDR3 region has the DNA TGTGCCAGCAGTGGGAACAGGGTAGGAAATGGCTACACCTTC. Its protein product is CASSGNRVGNGYTF.

This clone has only one observation. The chain employs TRBV27 and TRBJ1-6, with TRBD1 matching over 8 bases. CDR1 MNHEY and CDR2 SMNVEV come from the germline V gene (reference sequence). CDR3 length equals 16 residues. V lost 10 bases and J lost 7; bases outside the gene matches: 15. Written as DNA, the CDR3 is TGTGCCACCAAAAGGGAGACAGGGGTAAGGAATTCACCCCTCCACTTT. This codes for CATKRETGVRNSPLHF.

The rearrangement uses TRBV30 and TRBJ2-5, with 7 bases aligning to TRBD1. The germline gives CDR1 GTSNPN, CDR2 SVGIG (reference sequence). The CDR3 has 13 residues. Unmatched junction bases numbered 4, after V lost 2 bases and J lost 4 bases. CDR3 coding DNA: TGTGCCTGGAGTACAGGGGACGGAGAGACCCAGTACTTC. It codes for CAWSTGDGETQYF.

This chain connects TRBV6-5 to TRBJ1-5; 9 bases map to TRBD1. The CDR3 sequence is 16 residues long. V lost 2 bases, J lost 1 base, and 3 bases stayed unmatched. Per the germline V gene, CDR1 is MNHEY and CDR2 is SVGAGI. CDR3 in DNA: TGTGCCAGCAGTTACGAAACAGGGGGCAGCAATCAGCCCCAGCATTTT. It translates to CASSYETGGSNQPQHF.

V gene TRBV20-1 combines with J gene TRBJ1-4, with D hard to call. This CDR3 is 15 amino acids long. Germline assignment: CDR1 DFQATT and CDR2 SNEGSKA (reference sequence). The germline V and J ends were trimmed by 3 bases and 2 bases, with 13 bases remaining between them. The CDR3 reads CSASAGCFTNEKLFF. The CDR3 DNA reads TGCAGTGCTAGTGCTGGCTGTTTCACTAATGAAAAACTGTTTTTT.

This chain joins TRBV13 and TRBJ2-1, with D tentatively TRBD2 (6 bases). CDR3 length: 15 residues. The V and J ends lost 10 bases and 7 bases respectively, with 23 bases between them. Germline loops: CDR1 PRHDT, CDR2 FYEKMQ (reference sequence). The CDR3 loop is CATRYRGLGVNEQFF. The CDR3 DNA reads as TGTGCCACACGCTATCGGGGGTTAGGGGTGAATGAGCAGTTCTTC.

The chain employs TRBV19 and TRBJ2-3, with TRBD1 matching over 8 bases. J lost 2 bases, V lost 5 bases, and 3 bases had no gene match. The CDR3 runs to 14 residues. Per the germline V gene, CDR1 is LNHDA and CDR2 is SQIVND (reference sequence). The CDR3 bases are TGTGCCAGTAGTGACAGGGGACACACAGATACGCAGTATTTT. As protein: CASSDRGHTDTQYF.

This chain links TRBV30 with TRBJ1-2; TRBD1 is a possible D gene (6 bases). V was clipped by 0 bases and J by 4 bases, with 15 bases between them. Germline CDR1 and CDR2: GTSNPN and SVGIG (reference sequence). The CDR3 runs 15 residues. The CDR3: CAWSVRGARGYGYTF. The CDR3 DNA reads TGTGCCTGGAGTGTACGGGGGGCGCGAGGCTATGGCTACACCTTC.

The V and J genes are TRBV2 and TRBJ1-4, with TRBD1 as a possible D gene (6 bases). V lost 4 bases and J 8 bases, leaving 8 bases between the germline ends. The CDR3 length is 12 residues. CDR1 and CDR2 (germline): SNHLY, FYNNEI. This CDR3 reads CASSADREKLFF. DNA for the CDR3: TGTGCCAGCAGTGCCGACAGGGAAAAACTGTTTTTT.

This clone has just a few counts. The V call is TRBV5-1, the J call TRBJ1-2; possibly TRBD1 for D (6 bases). Germline V gene lookup returns CDR1 SGHRS and CDR2 YFSETQ. The CDR3 runs to 15 residues. V dropped 4 bases and J dropped 7 bases, with 20 bases sitting between them. CDR3 sequence: CASSPNPTGSVGYTF. In DNA form, the CDR3 reads TGCGCCAGCAGCCCAAACCCGACAGGAAGTGTTGGCTACACCTTC.

V and J are TRBV2 and TRBJ2-7, with TRBD2 matching over 7 bases. CDR3 length: 14 residues. The V gene end was trimmed by 3 bases and the J gene end by 6 bases; junction bases not matched to a gene: 8. Germline lookup yields CDR1 SNHLY and CDR2 FYNNEI. CDR3 amino acids: CASSDRTSLREQYF. In DNA form, the CDR3 reads TGTGCCAGCAGTGATAGGACTAGTCTACGCGAGCAGTACTTC. The entire variable domain, with the rest obtained from reference TRBV2 and TRBJ2-7, is as follows: EPEVTQTPSHQVTQMGQEVILRCVPISNHLYFYWYRQILGQKVEFLVSFYNNEISEKSEIFDDQFSVERPDGSNFTLKIRSTKLEDSAMYFCASSDRTSLREQYFGPGTRLTVT.

The CDR3 nucleotides read TGTGCCAGCAGCTTAGGCCCAGTCACAGATACGCAGTATTTT. As protein: CASSLGPVTDTQYF. This rearrangement joins TRBV11-1 to TRBJ2-3; D unclear. This CDR3 is 14 amino acids long. The V gene lost 1 base and the J gene lost 2 bases, with 7 bases spanning the gap. The germline V gene encodes CDR1 SGHAT and CDR2 FQDESV (reference sequence).

CDR3 amino acids: CASSPQGGGPEHEQFF. CDR3 DNA sequence: TGTGCCAGCAGCCCCCAGGGCGGCGGACCCGAGCATGAGCAGTTCTTC. The chain joins TRBV4-2 to TRBJ2-1; D is perhaps TRBD1 (5 bases). The CDR3 is made up of 16 amino acids. The germline V gene has CDR1 LGHNA and CDR2 YNFKEQ. The V gene lost 4 bases and the J gene lost 8 bases, with 21 bases spanning the gap.

This CDR3 reads CASSQATIRSGGPTNQETQYF. DNA of the CDR3: TGTGCCAGCAGCCAAGCCACAATACGTAGCGGGGGGCCGACAAACCAAGAGACCCAGTACTTC. V gene TRBV4-2 combines with J gene TRBJ2-5, with 10 bases lining up with TRBD2. The CDR3 has 21 amino acids. V lost 1 base, J lost 0 bases, and 17 bases stayed unmatched. Germline V gene lookup returns CDR1 LGHNA and CDR2 YNFKEQ.

The chain has TRBV7-2 and TRBJ2-2; 15 nucleotides agree with TRBD2. Germline V gene lookup returns CDR1 SGHTA and CDR2 FQGNSA. The CDR3 runs 18 residues. The trim removed 3 bases at V and 4 bases at J, leaving 6 bases unmatched. The DNA of the CDR3 is TGTGCCAGCAGCTTCGGACTAGCGGGGGGGCTGATCACCGGGGAGCTGTTTTTT. Encoded protein: CASSFGLAGGLITGELFF.

V usage is TRBV5-3 and J usage is TRBJ1-2, with D unclear. TRBV5-3 is an ORF for which the function is uncertain. Trimming removed 4 bases from V and 4 bases from J, with 14 bases in between. This CDR3 has 14 residues. Here the CDR3 DNA reads TGTGCCAGAAGCGCGTCCGTGCCCTTCTATGGCTACACCTTC. Translated: CARSASVPFYGYTF.

This rearrangement joins TRBV30 to TRBJ1-2; TRBD1 matches at 9 bases. The CDR3 runs 13 residues. V shed 4 bases, J shed 7 bases, and the junction held 7 bases outside the gene matches. The germline V gene encodes CDR1 GTSNPN and CDR2 SVGIG (reference sequence). The chain's CDR3 is CAWNINRGLGYTF. The CDR3 coding sequence is TGTGCCTGGAACATAAACAGGGGGCTTGGCTACACCTTC.

This chain links TRBV27 with TRBJ2-7; TRBD1 is a possible D gene (5 bases). The germline CDR1 and CDR2 sequences are MNHEY and SMNVEV (reference sequence). V was pared by 4 bases and J by 0 bases, with 13 bases between. CDR3 size: 15 residues. The CDR3 sequence is CASSSLRVSSYEQYF. The CDR3 nucleotides read TGTGCCAGCAGTTCCCTCAGGGTTAGCTCCTACGAGCAGTACTTC.

This clone has only one observation. This chain uses TRBV6-2 or TRBV6-3 with TRBJ1-4; 7 positions agree with TRBD1. Germline V lookup: CDR1 MNHEY, CDR2 SVGEGT. The CDR3 is made up of 15 amino acids. V lost 2 bases to trimming and J lost 3 bases; unmatched junction nucleotides: 3. The CDR3 nucleotides are TGTGCCAGCAGTTACGGCGGGACAGCTAATGAAAAACTGTTTTTT. It encodes CASSYGGTANEKLFF.

The CDR3 sequence: CASITPGDRDNEQFF. CDR3 nucleotide sequence: TGCGCCAGCATAACTCCGGGGGACAGGGACAATGAGCAGTTCTTC. The V call is TRBV5-1, the J call TRBJ2-1; 9 bases match TRBD1. The germline V gene encodes CDR1 SGHRS and CDR2 YFSETQ. The CDR3 has 15 amino acids. V shed 6 bases and J 5 bases; nucleotides not matched to a gene: 9.

For the CDR3, the DNA is TGCGCCAGCAGCCAAGTAACAGGGGCTCCCTACAATGAGCAGTTCTTC. Translating it yields CASSQVTGAPYNEQFF. V gene TRBV4-3 combines with J gene TRBJ2-1; 7 nucleotides line up with TRBD1. Germline lookup yields CDR1 LGHNA and CDR2 YSLEER. V lost 1 base, J lost 2 bases, and 5 bases stayed unmatched. The CDR3 totals 16 residues.

CDR3 DNA sequence: TGTGCCAGCAGCCCGAGGACCGGAGGGAGGGAAAAACTGTTTTTT. It is translated as CASSPRTGGREKLFF. The V call is TRBV13, the J call TRBJ1-4; D is uncertain. This CDR3 region has 15 residues. Germline values: CDR1 PRHDT, CDR2 FYEKMQ (reference sequence). V shed 5 bases and J shed 8 bases, with 18 bases lying between them.

V usage is TRBV27 and J usage is TRBJ2-7, with TRBD2 identical over 7 bases. Trimming at V came to 7 bases and at J to 0 bases, leaving 15 bases not matched to a gene. The CDR3 runs to 17 residues. Germline CDR1 reads MNHEY; CDR2 reads SMNVEV (reference sequence). CDR3 bases: TGTGCCAGCACTGCTTCCGGGACTACAAAAAGCTCCTACGAGCAGTACTTC. Translating gives CASTASGTTKSSYEQYF.

The genes are TRBV12-5 and TRBJ1-2; D call uncertain. V was clipped by 1 base and J by 8 bases, with 5 bases between them. Germline V gene lookup returns CDR1 LGHNT and CDR2 FRNRAP. The CDR3 totals 11 residues. Here the CDR3 reads CASGLGLGYTF. The CDR3 bases are TGTGCTAGTGGTTTGGGGCTGGGCTACACCTTC.

The chain couples TRBV20-1 to TRBJ2-7, with D possibly matching TRBD2 (6 bases). The CDR3 loop spans 11 amino acids. The V gene lost 6 bases and the J gene lost 6 bases, with 12 bases spanning the gap. Per the germline V gene, CDR1 is DFQATT and CDR2 is SNEGSKA (reference sequence). The CDR3 region has the DNA TGCAGTGCCCCCCTGGGGGGCGAGCAGTACTTC. Its translation is CSAPLGGEQYF.

The sample holds one count of this clone. This chain links TRBV2 with TRBJ1-2; D gene uncertain. The V end lost 6 bases, the J end lost 5 bases, and 10 bases lay between the germline ends. Germline V lookup: CDR1 SNHLY, CDR2 FYNNEI. This CDR3 is built from 12 residues. The CDR3: CASSANQYGYTF. The CDR3 DNA follows: TGTGCCAGCAGCGCAAATCAGTATGGCTACACCTTC.

This chain links TRBV29-1 with TRBJ2-7, with D possibly TRBD2 on 6 matching bases. The CDR3 sequence is 10 residues long. In germline, CDR1 is SQVTM, CDR2 ANQGSEA. V shed 7 bases and J shed 11 bases, with 15 bases lying between them. CDR3 coding DNA: TGCAGCGCCGAGGGACTGCTGAAGTACTTC. It is translated as CSAEGLLKYF.

This clone appeared many times. The V call is TRBV6-4, the J call TRBJ2-1; TRBD2 agrees at 9 bases. The CDR3 is 14 residues long. Germline-derived CDR1 and CDR2 are MRHNA and SNTAGT. Germline trimming cut 2 bases from V and 9 bases from J; bases unmatched to any gene: 5. The CDR3 is CASSDGGGASEQFF. The CDR3, as DNA: TGTGCCAGCAGTGACGGCGGGGGGGCCAGTGAGCAGTTCTTC.